The 16 T cell receptor beta chains given below trace back to one sample, sequenced in a study of T and B cells in COVID-19 patients. Multiplex PCR with BIOMED2 TRB-A/B primer pools amplified TRB rearrangements. MiXCR, applied by TCRdb to the multiplex PCR reads, yields one record per CDR3 protein. The repertoire holds a few thousand distinct CDR3 sequences, with 27% as singletons. TRB was amplified from approximately 250-480 ng of blood genomic DNA. The source material was blood. Every receptor here comes from a human donor with active COVID-19.

By share of the sample, this clonotype is medium-sized. The chain combines TRBV5-5 with TRBJ2-5, with D perhaps TRBD2 (6 bases). From germline, CDR1 is SGHKS and CDR2 YYEKEE (reference sequence). The CDR3 totals 18 residues. Trimming took off 3 bases at V and 0 bases at J, with 21 bases between the two ends. The CDR3 DNA is TGTGCCAGCAGCTCCCTCAAGCAGACGGCGGGGTACCAAGAGACCCAGTACTTC. As protein: CASSSLKQTAGYQETQYF. Based on the CDR3 plus reference TRBV5-5 and TRBJ2-5, the full variable domain is DAGVTQSPTHLIKTRGQQVTLRCSPISGHKSVSWYQQVLGQGPQFIFQYYEKEERGRGNFPDRFSARQFPNYSSELNVNALLLGDSALYLCASSSLKQTAGYQETQYFGPGTRLLVL.

A few counts support this clonotype. The chain recombines TRBV6-5 with TRBJ1-5, with D perhaps matching TRBD1 (5 bases). V was cut by 5 bases and J by 0 bases, with 11 bases left in between. The CDR3 covers 15 residues. Germline V lookup: CDR1 MNHEY, CDR2 SVGAGI. In DNA form, the CDR3 reads TGTGCCAGCAGTCTCACAGGCTTTAGCAATCAGCCCCAGCATTTT. Protein: CASSLTGFSNQPQHF.

Judged by abundance, this clonotype is medium-sized. This sequence joins TRBV5-6 and TRBJ1-6; no definite D call. CDR1 and CDR2 (germline): SGHDT, YYEEEE. The CDR3 runs 16 residues. V gave up 1 base and J gave up 8 bases, with 16 bases separating them. The CDR3 loop reads CASSLLGSIEYSPLHF. CDR3 bases: TGTGCCAGCAGCTTGTTGGGGTCGATTGAGTATTCACCCCTCCACTTT. Supplemented by reference TRBV5-6 and TRBJ1-6, the full variable domain reads DAGVTQSPTHLIKTRGQQVTLRCSPKSGHDTVSWYQQALGQGPQFIFQYYEEEERQRGNFPDRFSGHQFPNYSSELNVNALLLGDSALYLCASSLLGSIEYSPLHFGNGTRLTVT.

Sample share makes this clonotype medium-sized. This chain links TRBV27 with TRBJ2-1; 15 nucleotides match TRBD2. Germline assignment: CDR1 MNHEY and CDR2 SMNVEV (reference sequence). With 10 bases clipped from V and 2 bases from J, the junction kept 3 bases outside the gene matches. The CDR3 length is 15 residues. This chain's CDR3 is CATGTSGRTYNEQFF. The CDR3 DNA reads as TGTGCCACTGGGACTAGCGGGAGGACCTACAATGAGCAGTTCTTC.

This chain uses TRBV12-3 or TRBV12-4 with TRBJ2-5; perhaps TRBD2 as D (7 bases). The CDR3 is made up of 14 amino acids. V shed 3 bases and J shed 11 bases, with 19 bases lying between them. CDR3 region: CASSFRGGGGGQYF. For the CDR3, the DNA is TGTGCCAGCAGTTTTAGGGGGGGGGGGGGGGGGCAGTACTTC.

This clonotype is medium-sized within its sample. The chain joins TRBV6-5 to TRBJ2-7, with D possibly being TRBD1 (7 bases). The CDR3 extends over 14 amino acids. Germline V lookup: CDR1 MNHEY, CDR2 SVGAGI. V gave up 8 bases and J gave up 0 bases, with 14 bases separating them. The CDR3 spells CASGGTVPSYEQYF. The CDR3 coding sequence is TGTGCCAGCGGAGGGACAGTGCCCTCCTACGAGCAGTACTTC.

The rearrangement joins TRBV5-1 to TRBJ2-2, with TRBD1 identical over 8 bases. The CDR3 length is 17 residues. Germline V gene data show CDR1 as SGHRS and CDR2 as YFSETQ. Trimming cost V 4 bases and J 4 bases; bases outside gene matches: 12. This CDR3 is CASSPFPGGAGTGELFF. For the CDR3, the DNA is TGCGCCAGCAGCCCATTCCCAGGGGGCGCAGGCACCGGGGAGCTGTTTTTT.

Relative to its sample, this clonotype is medium-sized (0.01 to 0.1%). The gene calls are TRBV6-5 and TRBJ2-5; 11 nucleotides align to TRBD2. Germline CDR1 is MNHEY and CDR2 is SVGAGI. V shed 2 bases, J shed 1 base, and the junction held 3 bases outside the gene matches. The length of the CDR3 is 16 residues. CDR3 loop: CASSYDTSGGQETQYF. The CDR3 DNA is TGTGCCAGCAGTTACGATACTAGCGGGGGCCAAGAGACCCAGTACTTC.

In its sample, this clonotype ranks as medium-sized. The rearrangement uses TRBV19 and TRBJ1-2, with D unclear. This CDR3 spans 12 amino acids. The germline CDR1 and CDR2 sequences are LNHDA and SQIVND (reference sequence). V was pared by 5 bases and J by 6 bases, with 10 bases between. The CDR3 is CASSPREDGYTF. CDR3 in DNA: TGTGCCAGTAGTCCCCGGGAGGATGGCTACACCTTC.

Judged by abundance, this clonotype is medium-sized. V gene TRBV27 combines with J gene TRBJ2-3, with TRBD2 as a possible D gene (6 bases). Germline values: CDR1 MNHEY, CDR2 SMNVEV (reference sequence). Deletions cut 7 bases from V and 3 bases from J, with 11 bases between. The CDR3 is made up of 13 amino acids. The CDR3 DNA is TGTGCCAGCACCACTCGGGGGACAGATACGCAGTATTTT. Protein product: CASTTRGTDTQYF.

The chain uses TRBV7-6 and TRBJ2-7; D not certain. Trimming pared 1 base from V and 3 bases from J, leaving 4 bases between. Germline CDR1 reads SGHVS; CDR2 reads FNYEAQ. CDR3 length: 12 residues. The CDR3 sequence is CASSLGYYEQYF. In DNA form, the CDR3 reads TGTGCCAGCAGCTTAGGGTACTACGAGCAGTACTTC.

This clonotype is medium-sized in the sample. This rearrangement joins TRBV19 to TRBJ2-4; 7 bases agree with TRBD2. Trimming took 8 bases from V and 0 from J; bases not matched to a gene: 4. Germline values: CDR1 LNHDA, CDR2 SQIVND (reference sequence). This CDR3 contains 14 residues. CDR3 sequence reads: CASGGGLAKNIQYF. The CDR3 region has the DNA TGTGCCAGTGGCGGGGGATTAGCCAAAAACATTCAGTACTTC. Complete variable domain (other parts from reference TRBV19 and TRBJ2-4): DGGITQSPKYLFRKEGQNVTLSCEQNLNHDAMYWYRQDPGQGLRLIYYSQIVNDFQKGDIAEGYSVSREKKESFPLTVTSAQKNPTAFYLCASGGGLAKNIQYFGAGTRLSVL.

This clonotype was observed a few times. The rearrangement uses TRBV7-9 and TRBJ1-3; the D gene is possibly TRBD1 (5 bases). The germline V gene has CDR1 SEHNR and CDR2 FQNEAQ (reference sequence). The CDR3 loop spans 16 amino acids. Trimming removed 5 bases at V and 4 bases at J, with 18 bases between. The chain's CDR3 is CASSLRGAASGNTIYF. CDR3 bases: TGTGCCAGCAGCCTCCGGGGCGCGGCGAGCGGAAACACCATATATTTT.

The chain combines TRBV11-2 with TRBJ2-5; weak D call: TRBD2 (7 bases). Germline V CDR1 and CDR2: SGHAT, FQNNGV. Trimming removed 7 bases at V and 11 bases at J, with 23 bases between. The CDR3 length is 14 residues. The CDR3, as DNA: TGTGCCAGCATTGGGGGTGGGGGGGGCCTCGTTCAGTACTTC. Translation: CASIGGGGGLVQYF. Based on the CDR3 plus reference TRBV11-2 and TRBJ2-5, the full variable domain is EAGVAQSPRYKIIEKRQSVAFWCNPISGHATLYWYQQILGQGPKLLIQFQNNGVVDDSQLPKDRFSAERLKGVDSTLKIQPAKLEDSAVYLCASIGGGGGLVQYFGPGTRLLVL.

The table lists this clonotype with a count of one. This could be a read error, since a much larger clone is one nucleotide away. The gene calls are TRBV30 and TRBJ1-2; D remains unclear. This CDR3 region has 14 residues. Germline CDR1 and CDR2: GTSNPN and SVGIG (reference sequence). The CDR3 protein is CAWSVPQRYYGFTF. The DNA of the CDR3 is TGTGCCTGGAGTGTTCCCCAGAGATACTATGGCTTCACCTTC.

V gene TRBV12-3 or TRBV12-4 combines with J gene TRBJ2-7, with 9 bases that match TRBD2. Trimming at V came to 6 bases and at J to 0 bases, leaving 9 bases not matched to a gene. There are 16 residues in the CDR3. The CDR3 is CASRYDAGGRSYEQYF. Written as DNA, the CDR3 is TGTGCCAGCAGGTACGACGCGGGGGGGCGCTCCTACGAGCAGTACTTC.